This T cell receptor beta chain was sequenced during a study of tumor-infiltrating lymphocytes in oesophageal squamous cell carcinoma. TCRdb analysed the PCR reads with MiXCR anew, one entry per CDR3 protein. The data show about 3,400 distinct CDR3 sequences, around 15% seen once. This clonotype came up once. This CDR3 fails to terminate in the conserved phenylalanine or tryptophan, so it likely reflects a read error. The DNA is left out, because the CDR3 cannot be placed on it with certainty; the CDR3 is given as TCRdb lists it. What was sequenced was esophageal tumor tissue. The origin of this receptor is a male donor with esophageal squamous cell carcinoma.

Here the CDR3 reads CASSLEAGAFSYEQYFGN. V gene TRBV7-8 combines with J gene TRBJ2-1; the table assigns TRBD1, which was not confirmed against the DNA. The CDR3 is 18 amino acids long, termini counted. Germline V gene lookup returns CDR1 SGHVS and CDR2 FQNEAQ.